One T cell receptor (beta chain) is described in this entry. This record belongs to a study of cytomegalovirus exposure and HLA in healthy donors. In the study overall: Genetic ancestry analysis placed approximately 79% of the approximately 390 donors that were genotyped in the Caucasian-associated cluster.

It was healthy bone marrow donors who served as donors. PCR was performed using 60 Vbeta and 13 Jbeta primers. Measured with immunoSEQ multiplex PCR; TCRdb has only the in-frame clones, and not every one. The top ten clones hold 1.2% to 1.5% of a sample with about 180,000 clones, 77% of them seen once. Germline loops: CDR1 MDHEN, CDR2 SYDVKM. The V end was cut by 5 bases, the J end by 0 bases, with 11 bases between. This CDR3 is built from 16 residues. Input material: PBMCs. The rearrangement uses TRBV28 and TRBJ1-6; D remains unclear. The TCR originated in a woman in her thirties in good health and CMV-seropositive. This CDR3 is CASSTRAISYNSPLHF. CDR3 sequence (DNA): TGTGCCAGCAGTACGAGGGCGATCTCCTATAATTCACCCCTCCACTTT.